This TCR beta chain stems from a study of beta chain features in type 1 diabetes. Only one heparinised blood draw was taken per donor, and its volume averaged approximately 100 mL. Sorted CD4+ subsets: naive, central memory, regulatory, stem cell-like memory (CD45RO/CCR7/CD25/CD127/CD95/CD27 panel). The CDR3 length is 13 residues. V was pared by 5 bases and J by 6 bases, with 12 bases between. The germline gives CDR1 SGHAT, CDR2 FQNNGV. Study conclusions and caveats: PCR might favor shorter templates, equally in patients and controls.

This clone came up a few times. Its target is not known. The sequenced template was cDNA made from the entire isolated RNA. Regulatory, naive and central memory T cell samples averaged around 3.6 million reads. TCRdb's table, derived via immunoSEQ multiplex PCR, lists solely in-frame clones and lacks some. The sample holds approximately 340,000 clones, approximately 16% seen once. The chain combines TRBV11-2 with TRBJ2-3, with TRBD2 as a possible D gene (5 bases). The specimen was naive CD4+ T cells from blood. This clonotype was obtained from a woman younger than 35 in good health. The DNA for the CDR3 is TGTGCCAGCAGCGACCAACTAGGGGATACGCAGTATTTT. Translated, it gives CASSDQLGDTQYF.